One sample yielded the 4 T cell receptor beta chains listed below, sequenced in a study of identical twins. Using its own MiXCR run on the 5' RACE reads, TCRdb lists one record per CDR3 protein. There are roughly 480,000 distinct CDR3 sequences in the sample; more than 20% occur only once, and around 3% lies in the top ten. This sample was shared with a second study, whose subject was T cells expressing NK-cell markers.

Sequences were obtained from CD4+ T cells sorted from blood. These receptors originate from a woman aged 18-29 years in good health.

The chain couples TRBV2 to TRBJ2-7; 12 bases match TRBD1. There are 14 residues in the CDR3. The junction had 2 bases not matched to a gene; V was cut back by 6 bases and J by 2 bases. The germline V gene has CDR1 SNHLY and CDR2 FYNNEI. The CDR3 here is CASRGQGAPYEQYF. CDR3 DNA sequence: TGTGCCAGCAGGGGACAGGGGGCGCCCTACGAGCAGTACTTC. The entire variable domain, with the rest obtained from reference TRBV2 and TRBJ2-7, is as follows: EPEVTQTPSHQVTQMGQEVILRCVPISNHLYFYWYRQILGQKVEFLVSFYNNEISEKSEIFDDQFSVERPDGSNFTLKIRSTKLEDSAMYFCASRGQGAPYEQYFGPGTRLTVT.

The chain carries TRBV7-2 and TRBJ2-7, with D perhaps matching TRBD1 or TRBD2 (5 bases each). This CDR3 contains 12 residues. V shed 4 bases and J shed 7 bases, with 11 bases lying between them. CDR1 and CDR2 (germline): SGHTA, FQGNSA. Here the CDR3 DNA reads TGTGCCAGCAGCTCCCCGAGGGGTGAGCAGTACTTC. It specifies CASSSPRGEQYF.

This sequence joins TRBV20-1 and TRBJ2-2; D is unresolved. Germline loops: CDR1 DFQATT, CDR2 SNEGSKA (reference sequence). This CDR3 is built from 13 residues. Trimming left V 2 bases short and J 5 bases short, with 9 bases between. CDR3 bases: TGCAGTGCTAGAATTACGAGAACCGGGGAGCTGTTTTTT. Translating it yields CSARITRTGELFF.

The chain has TRBV6-1 and TRBJ2-5; D is perhaps TRBD1 or TRBD2 (6 bases each). The ends were cut back, 6 bases at V and 4 bases at J, with 18 bases in the middle. Germline V gene lookup returns CDR1 MNHNS and CDR2 SASEGT. This CDR3 comprises 15 residues. The CDR3 region is CASRNEGGMRETQYF. As DNA, the CDR3 is TGTGCCAGCAGGAATGAAGGGGGGATGAGAGAGACCCAGTACTTC.